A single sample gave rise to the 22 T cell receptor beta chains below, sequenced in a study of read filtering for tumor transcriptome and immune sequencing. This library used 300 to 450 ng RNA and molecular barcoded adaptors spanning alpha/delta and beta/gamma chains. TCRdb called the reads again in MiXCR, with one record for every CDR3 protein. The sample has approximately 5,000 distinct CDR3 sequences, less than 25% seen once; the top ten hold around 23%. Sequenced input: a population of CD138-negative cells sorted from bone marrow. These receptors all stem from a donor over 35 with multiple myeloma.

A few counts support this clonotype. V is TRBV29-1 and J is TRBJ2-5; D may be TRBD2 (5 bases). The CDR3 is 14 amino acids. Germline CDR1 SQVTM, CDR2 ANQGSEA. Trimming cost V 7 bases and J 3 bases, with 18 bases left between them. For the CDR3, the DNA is TGCAGCGCTGCCTGGCCAGCGGTAGAAGAGACCCAGTACTTC. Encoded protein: CSAAWPAVEETQYF.

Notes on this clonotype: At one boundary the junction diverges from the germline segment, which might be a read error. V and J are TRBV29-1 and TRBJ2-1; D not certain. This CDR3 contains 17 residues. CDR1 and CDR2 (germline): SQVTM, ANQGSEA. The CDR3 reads CSVVPRSGRRPYNQQFF. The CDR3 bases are TGCAGCGTTGTACCCAGGTCTGGGCGCCGTCCCTACAATCAGCAGTTCTTC.

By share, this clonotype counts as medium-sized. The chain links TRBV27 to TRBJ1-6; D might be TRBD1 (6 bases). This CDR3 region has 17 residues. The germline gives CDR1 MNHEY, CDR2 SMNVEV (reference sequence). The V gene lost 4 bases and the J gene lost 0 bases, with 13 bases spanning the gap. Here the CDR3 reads CASSSGQGSSYNSPLHF. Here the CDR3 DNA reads TGTGCCAGCAGTTCCGGTCAGGGGAGCTCCTATAATTCACCCCTCCACTTT.

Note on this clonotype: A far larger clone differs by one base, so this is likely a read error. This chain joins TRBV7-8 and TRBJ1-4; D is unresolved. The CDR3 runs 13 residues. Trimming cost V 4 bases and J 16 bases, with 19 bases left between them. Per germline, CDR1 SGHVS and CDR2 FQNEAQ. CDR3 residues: CASSSPGTDTQFF. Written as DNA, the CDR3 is TGTGCCAGCAGCTCGCCCGGCACAGATACGCAGTTTTTT.

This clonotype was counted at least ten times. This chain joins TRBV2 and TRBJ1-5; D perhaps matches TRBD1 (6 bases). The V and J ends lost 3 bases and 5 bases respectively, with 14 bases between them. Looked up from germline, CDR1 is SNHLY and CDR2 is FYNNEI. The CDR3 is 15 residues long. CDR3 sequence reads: CASSESGGHYQPQHF. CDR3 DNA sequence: TGTGCCAGCAGTGAGTCCGGGGGGCACTATCAGCCCCAGCATTTT.

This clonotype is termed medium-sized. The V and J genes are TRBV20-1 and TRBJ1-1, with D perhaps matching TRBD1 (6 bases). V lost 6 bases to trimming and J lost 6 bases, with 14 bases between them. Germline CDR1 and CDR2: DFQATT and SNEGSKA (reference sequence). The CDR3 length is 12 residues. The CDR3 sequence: CSAKKGGAEAFF. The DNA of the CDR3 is TGCAGTGCAAAGAAGGGGGGGGCTGAAGCTTTCTTT.

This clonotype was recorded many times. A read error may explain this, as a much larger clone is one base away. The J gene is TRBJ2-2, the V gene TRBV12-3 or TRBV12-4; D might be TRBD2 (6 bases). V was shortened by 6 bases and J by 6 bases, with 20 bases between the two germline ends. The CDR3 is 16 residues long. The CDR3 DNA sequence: TGTGCCAGCAGCCTGCCCCGGGGGAGAGGGGCCGGGGAGCTGTTTTTT. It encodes CASSLPRGRGAGELFF.

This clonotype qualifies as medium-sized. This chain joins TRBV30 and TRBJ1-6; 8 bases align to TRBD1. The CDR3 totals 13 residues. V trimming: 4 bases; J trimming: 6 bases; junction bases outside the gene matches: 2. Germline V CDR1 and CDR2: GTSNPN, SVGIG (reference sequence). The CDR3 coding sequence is TGTGCCTGGACAGGGGGCCGTAATTCACCCCTCCACTTT. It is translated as CAWTGGRNSPLHF.

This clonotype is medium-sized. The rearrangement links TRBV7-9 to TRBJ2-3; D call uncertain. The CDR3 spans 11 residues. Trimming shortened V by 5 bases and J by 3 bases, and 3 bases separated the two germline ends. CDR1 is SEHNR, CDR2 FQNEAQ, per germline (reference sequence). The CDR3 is CASSETDTQYF. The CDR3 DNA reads TGTGCCAGCAGCGAGACAGATACGCAGTATTTT.

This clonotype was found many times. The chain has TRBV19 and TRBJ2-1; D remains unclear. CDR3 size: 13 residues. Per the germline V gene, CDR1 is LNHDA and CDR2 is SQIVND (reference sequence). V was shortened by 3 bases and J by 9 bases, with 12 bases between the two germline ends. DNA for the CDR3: TGTGCCAGTAGTATGGGTCTGGTAGGTGAGCAGTTCTTC. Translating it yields CASSMGLVGEQFF.

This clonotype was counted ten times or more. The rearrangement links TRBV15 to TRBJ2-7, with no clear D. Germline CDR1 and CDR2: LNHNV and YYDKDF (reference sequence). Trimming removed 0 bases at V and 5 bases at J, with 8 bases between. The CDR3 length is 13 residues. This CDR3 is CATSREGVDEQYF. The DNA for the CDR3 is TGTGCCACCAGCAGAGAAGGAGTCGACGAGCAGTACTTC.

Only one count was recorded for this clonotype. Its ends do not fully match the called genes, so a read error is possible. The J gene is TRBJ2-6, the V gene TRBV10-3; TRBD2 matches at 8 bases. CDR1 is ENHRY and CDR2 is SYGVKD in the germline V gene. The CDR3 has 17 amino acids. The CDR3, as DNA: TGTGCCTTCAGTGAGAGACGGGGGGGAGCTGGGCCCAACGTCCTGACTTTC. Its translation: CAFSERRGGAGPNVLTF.

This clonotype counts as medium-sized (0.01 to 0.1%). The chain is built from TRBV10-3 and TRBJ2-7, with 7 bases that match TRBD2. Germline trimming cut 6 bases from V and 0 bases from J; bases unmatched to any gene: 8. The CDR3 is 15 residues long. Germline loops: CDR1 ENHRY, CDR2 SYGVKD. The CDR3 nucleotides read TGTGCCATCAGGAGGGTAGCGGGTAGCTCCTACGAGCAGTACTTC. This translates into CAIRRVAGSSYEQYF.

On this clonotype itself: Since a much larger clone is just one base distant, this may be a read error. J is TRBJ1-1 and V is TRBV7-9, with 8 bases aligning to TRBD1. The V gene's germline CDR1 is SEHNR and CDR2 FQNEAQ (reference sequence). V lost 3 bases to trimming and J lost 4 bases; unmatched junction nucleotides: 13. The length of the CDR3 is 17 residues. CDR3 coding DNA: TGTGCCAGCAGCTTTAGTAGGCCAGGGGGCCTAAGCACTGAAGCTTTCTTT. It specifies CASSFSRPGGLSTEAFF.

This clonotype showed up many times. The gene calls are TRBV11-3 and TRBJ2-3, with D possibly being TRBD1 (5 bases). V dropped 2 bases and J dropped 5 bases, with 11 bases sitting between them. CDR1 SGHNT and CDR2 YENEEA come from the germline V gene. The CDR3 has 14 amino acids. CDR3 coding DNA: TGTGCCAGCAGCTTAAGTAGAACAGGAGATACGCAGTATTTT. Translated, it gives CASSLSRTGDTQYF.

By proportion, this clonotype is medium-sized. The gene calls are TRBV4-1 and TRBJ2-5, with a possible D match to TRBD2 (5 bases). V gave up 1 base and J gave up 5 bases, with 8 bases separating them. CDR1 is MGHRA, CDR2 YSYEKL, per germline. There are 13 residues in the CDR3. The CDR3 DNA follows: TGCGCCAGCAGCCAAGTTGGGAGCGAGACCCAGTACTTC. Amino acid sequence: CASSQVGSETQYF.

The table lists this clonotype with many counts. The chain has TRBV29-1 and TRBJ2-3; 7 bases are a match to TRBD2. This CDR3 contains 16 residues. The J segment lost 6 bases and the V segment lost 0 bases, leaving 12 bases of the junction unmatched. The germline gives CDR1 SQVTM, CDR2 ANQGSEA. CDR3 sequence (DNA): TGCAGCGTTGAAGAGTGGGAGCGCGGGAGATCGGATACGCAGTATTTT. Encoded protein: CSVEEWERGRSDTQYF.

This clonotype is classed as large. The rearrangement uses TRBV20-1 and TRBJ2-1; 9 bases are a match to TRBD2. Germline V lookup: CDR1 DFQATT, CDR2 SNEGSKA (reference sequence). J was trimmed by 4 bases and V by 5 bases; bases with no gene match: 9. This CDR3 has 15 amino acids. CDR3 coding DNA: TGCAGTGCTCATTTGACTAGCGGAACATACAATGAGCAGTTCTTC. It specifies CSAHLTSGTYNEQFF.

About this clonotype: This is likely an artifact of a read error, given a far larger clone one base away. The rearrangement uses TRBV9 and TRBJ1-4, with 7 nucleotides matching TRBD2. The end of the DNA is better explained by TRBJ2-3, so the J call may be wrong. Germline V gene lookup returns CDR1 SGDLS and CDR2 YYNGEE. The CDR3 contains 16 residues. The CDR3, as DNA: TGTGCCAGCAGCGTAGCTAGGGGAGGGGTCACAGATATGCAGTATTTT. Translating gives CASSVARGGVTDMQYF.

The CDR3 region has the DNA TGTGCCAGCAGCTTAGGGGGAGGGGGGAACACTGAAGCTTTCTTT. Translated: CASSLGGGGNTEAFF. The gene calls are TRBV11-2 and TRBJ1-1, with D possibly matching TRBD1 (6 bases). V shed 1 base and J shed 1 base, with 10 bases lying between them. Germline CDR1 reads SGHAT; CDR2 reads FQNNGV. This CDR3 has 15 amino acids. The full variable domain, completed using reference TRBV11-2 and TRBJ1-1, is EAGVAQSPRYKIIEKRQSVAFWCNPISGHATLYWYQQILGQGPKLLIQFQNNGVVDDSQLPKDRFSAERLKGVDSTLKIQPAKLEDSAVYLCASSLGGGGNTEAFFGQGTRLTVV.

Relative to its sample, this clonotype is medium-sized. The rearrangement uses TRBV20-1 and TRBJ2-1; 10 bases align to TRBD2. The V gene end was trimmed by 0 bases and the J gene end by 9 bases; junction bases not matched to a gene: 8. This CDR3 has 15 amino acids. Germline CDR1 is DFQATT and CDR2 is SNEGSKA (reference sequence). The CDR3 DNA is TGCAGTGCTAGAGATATTCTAGCGGGAGTTCGTGAGCAGTTCTTC. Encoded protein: CSARDILAGVREQFF.

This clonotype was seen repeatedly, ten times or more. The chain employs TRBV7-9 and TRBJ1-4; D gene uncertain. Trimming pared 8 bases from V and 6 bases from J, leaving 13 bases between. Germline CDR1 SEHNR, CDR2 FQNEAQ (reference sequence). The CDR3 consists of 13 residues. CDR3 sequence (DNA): TGTGCCAGCTCTTTGGATATCGATGAAAAACTGTTTTTT. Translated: CASSLDIDEKLFF.